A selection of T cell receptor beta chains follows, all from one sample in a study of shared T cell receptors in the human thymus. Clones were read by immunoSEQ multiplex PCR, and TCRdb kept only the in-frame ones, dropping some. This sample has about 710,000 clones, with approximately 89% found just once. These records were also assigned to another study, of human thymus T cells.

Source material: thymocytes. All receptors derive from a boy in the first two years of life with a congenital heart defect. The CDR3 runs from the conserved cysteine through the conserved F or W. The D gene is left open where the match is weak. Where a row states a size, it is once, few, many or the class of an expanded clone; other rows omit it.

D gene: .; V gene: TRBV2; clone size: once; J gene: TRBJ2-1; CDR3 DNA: TGTGCCAGCAGTCCGGGTCTCTCCTACAATGAGCAGTTCTTC; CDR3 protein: CASSPGLSYNEQFF
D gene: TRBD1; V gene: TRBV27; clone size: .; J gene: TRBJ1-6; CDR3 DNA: TGTGCCAGCAGTTTCCGGGACAGCGGTTCACCCCTCCACTTT; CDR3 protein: CASSFRDSGSPLHF
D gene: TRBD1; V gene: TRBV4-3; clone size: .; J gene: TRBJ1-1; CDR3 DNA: TGCGCCAGCAGCCAGGATCGGACAGGGCTCCATAAAGCTTTCTTT; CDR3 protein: CASSQDRTGLHKAFF
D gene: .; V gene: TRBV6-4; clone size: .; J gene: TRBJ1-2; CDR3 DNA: TGTGCCAGCAGTGACCCCGACAGGTATAGGGGCTACACCTTC; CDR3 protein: CASSDPDRYRGYTF
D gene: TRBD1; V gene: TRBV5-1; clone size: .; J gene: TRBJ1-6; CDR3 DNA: TGCGCCAGCAGCTTGGGGACAGGGGTTTTTGATTCACCCCTCCACTTT; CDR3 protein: CASSLGTGVFDSPLHF
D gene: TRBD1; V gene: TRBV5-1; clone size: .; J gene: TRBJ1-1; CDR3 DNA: TGCGCCAGCTCGAACCACAGGGGGCGGACTGAAGCTTTCTTT; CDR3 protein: CASSNHRGRTEAFF
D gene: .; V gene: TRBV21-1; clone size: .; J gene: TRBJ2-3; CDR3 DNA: TGTGCCAGCAGCGGATCCGGCGGACAGAACAGCACAGATACGCAGTATTTT; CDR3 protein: CASSGSGGQNSTDTQYF
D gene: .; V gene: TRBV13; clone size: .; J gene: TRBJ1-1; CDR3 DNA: TGTGCCAGCAGCTTACACAGGCCCCCAGGAGCTTTCTTT; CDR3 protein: CASSLHRPPGAFF
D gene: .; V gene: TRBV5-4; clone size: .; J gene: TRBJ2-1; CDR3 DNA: TGTGCCAGCAGCCCGCGGGGTGGGAATGAGCAGTTCTTC; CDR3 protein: CASSPRGGNEQFF
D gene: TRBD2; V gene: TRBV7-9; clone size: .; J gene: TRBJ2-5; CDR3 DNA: TGTGCCAGCAGCTTATCGGCTAGCGGGGGGCTGACGGGAGAGACCCAGTACTTC; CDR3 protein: CASSLSASGGLTGETQYF
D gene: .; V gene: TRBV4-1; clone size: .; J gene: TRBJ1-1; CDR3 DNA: TGCGCCAGCAGCCTCGACAGATCAAGAGGAATGAACACTGAAGCTTTCTTT; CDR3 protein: CASSLDRSRGMNTEAFF
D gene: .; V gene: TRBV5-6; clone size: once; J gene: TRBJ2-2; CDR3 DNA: TGTGCCAGCACCCGAGAGGACACCGGGGAGCTGTTTTTT; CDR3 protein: CASTREDTGELFF
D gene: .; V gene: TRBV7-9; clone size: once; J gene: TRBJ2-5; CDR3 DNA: TGTGCCAGCAATCCGAGGGGTTGGGACAACCAAGAGACCCAGTACTTC; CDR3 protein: CASNPRGWDNQETQYF
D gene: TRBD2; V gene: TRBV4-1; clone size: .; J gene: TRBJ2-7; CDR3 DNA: TGCGCCAGCAGCCAAGACCACTGGACTAGCGGGAGGGCCGAACTCTACGAGCAGTACTTC; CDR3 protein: CASSQDHWTSGRAELYEQYF
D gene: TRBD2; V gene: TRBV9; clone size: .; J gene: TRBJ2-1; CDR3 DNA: TGTGCCAGCAGCCCCCGGACGACTAGCGGGGGGTACAATGAGCAGTTCTTC; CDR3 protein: CASSPRTTSGGYNEQFF
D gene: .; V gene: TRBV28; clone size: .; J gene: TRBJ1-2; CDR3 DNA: TGTGCCAGCAGTTTAAGGGGGACGGGACCGAGCTATGGCTACACCTTC; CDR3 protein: CASSLRGTGPSYGYTF